This T cell receptor (beta chain) was documented in a study of T cells in Graves' hyperthyroidism and ophthalmopathy. Study at large: Peripheral blood was drawn at first diagnosis, prior to all treatment.

As to this clonotype: Its target is unknown.

J was trimmed by 5 bases and V by 6 bases; bases with no gene match: 6. The CDR3 has 14 amino acids. The germline V gene encodes CDR1 MNHNS and CDR2 SASEGT. The study, taken as a whole, reports: A median about 6.5 months before onset, the model predicted ophthalmopathy. Blood also held most thyroid clonotypes expanded beyond 0.001.

Researchers amplified the TCR beta CDR3 regions from RNA transcripts. Carried out on the TCR CDR3, a first-round RT-PCR used the HTBI primer set. TCRdb passed the multiplex PCR reads through MiXCR, listing each CDR3 protein once. Here the sample spans approximately 600,000 distinct CDR3 sequences, less than 25% being singletons. This clonotype originated in a man younger than 40 with Graves' ophthalmopathy. The specimen sequenced was blood. The rearrangement joins TRBV6-1 to TRBJ2-1; 8 bases fit TRBD2. In nucleotides, the CDR3 is TGTGCCAGCAGGGCAGGACTAGCTAACAATGAGCAGTTCTTC. This gives the protein CASRAGLANNEQFF.